This T cell receptor (beta chain) was retrieved from a study of T cell repertoires in cytomegalovirus infection. Study-wide results and limits: Carriers of CMV and the relevant HLA type were discriminated by public TCR beta frequency.

TCRdb used MiXCR to reprocess the reads, holding one entry per CDR3 protein. The repertoire holds about 330,000 distinct CDR3 sequences, with roughly 34% as singletons. In regard to this clonotype: Its matching antigen is unknown.

Unmatched junction bases numbered 5, after V lost 4 bases and J lost 1 base. The germline V gene encodes CDR1 SGHRS and CDR2 YFSETQ. This CDR3 is built from 16 residues. The chain carries TRBV5-1 and TRBJ2-6; 7 nucleotides line up with TRBD2. The sequence derives from a human donor in good health (CMV status not recorded). Some clones in this sample may be carry-over from other donors' samples. Sequenced material: cultured PBMCs, taken from culture after CMV antigen stimulation. The CDR3 protein is CASSGGGTSGANVLTF. CDR3 bases: TGCGCCAGCAGCGGGGGGGGAACTTCTGGGGCCAACGTCCTGACTTTC.